Shown below are 20 T cell receptor beta chains from a single sample sequenced in a study of blood T cell repertoires in COVID-19. Produced via immunoSEQ multiplex PCR; TCRdb's table is partial and in-frame only. The data contain about 210,000 clones, around 80% of them singletons. Sequencing was performed on peripheral blood. The receptors come from a woman between 35 and 50 years old with acute or convalescent COVID-19.

This clone was observed a single time. The chain carries TRBV7-2 and TRBJ2-7, with 9 nucleotides matching TRBD1. The CDR3 has 14 amino acids. Germline lookup yields CDR1 SGHTA and CDR2 FQGNSA. V shed 5 bases, J shed 2 bases, and the junction held 4 bases outside the gene matches. In nucleotides, the CDR3 is TGTGCCAGCAGCCACGGGGACAGGGCCTACGAGCAGTACTTC. Protein: CASSHGDRAYEQYF. Together with reference TRBV7-2 and TRBJ2-7, the CDR3 gives the full variable domain: GAGVSQSPSNKVTEKGKDVELRCDPISGHTALYWYRQSLGQGLEFLIYFQGNSAPDKSGLPSDRFSAERTGGSVSTLTIQRTQQEDSAVYLCASSHGDRAYEQYFGPGTRLTVT.

V is TRBV6-1 and J is TRBJ2-1, with a possible D match to TRBD2 (5 bases). Germline values: CDR1 MNHNS, CDR2 SASEGT. V was pared by 2 bases and J by 7 bases, with 9 bases between. This CDR3 spans 13 amino acids. As DNA, the CDR3 is TGTGCCAGCAGTGAAACTAGTTGGAATGAGCAGTTCTTC. As protein: CASSETSWNEQFF.

This chain uses TRBV5-6 with TRBJ2-7, with 8 bases identical to TRBD1. The ends lost 4 bases at V and 6 bases at J; junction bases unmatched: 9. Germline V gene data show CDR1 as SGHDT and CDR2 as YYEEEE. The CDR3 totals 14 residues. CDR3 coding DNA: TGTGCCAGCAGCCTCCCCCAGGGGGCGGCCGAGCAGTACTTC. Translating gives CASSLPQGAAEQYF.

The chain combines TRBV7-3 with TRBJ1-6, with TRBD1 matching over 10 bases. V lost 2 bases to trimming and J lost 9 bases; unmatched junction nucleotides: 4. This CDR3 is built from 15 residues. Germline CDR1 and CDR2: SGHTA and FQGTGA. The CDR3 DNA reads as TGTGCCAGCAGCTTACTGGGACAGGGGTTTTCACCCCTCCACTTT. Its protein is CASSLLGQGFSPLHF.

This chain's CDR3 is CASSLDSGVGSYGYTF. CDR3 bases: TGCGCCAGCAGCTTGGACTCGGGTGTTGGGAGCTATGGCTACACCTTC. This sequence joins TRBV5-1 and TRBJ1-2; no clear D gene. Trimming took off 0 bases at V and 4 bases at J, with 16 bases between the two ends. The CDR3 runs to 16 residues. The germline V gene encodes CDR1 SGHRS and CDR2 YFSETQ.

The chain couples TRBV19 to TRBJ1-1; D is uncertain. Trimming stripped 0 bases from V and 8 bases from J, with 16 bases between. This CDR3 comprises 15 residues. Per the germline V gene, CDR1 is LNHDA and CDR2 is SQIVND (reference sequence). The CDR3 reads CASSIDTMRQREAFF. The CDR3 DNA reads as TGTGCCAGTAGTATAGATACTATGCGGCAGAGAGAAGCTTTCTTT.

The V and J genes are TRBV29-1 and TRBJ1-1; 7 bases line up with TRBD1. This CDR3 spans 13 amino acids. V lost 2 bases to trimming and J lost 5 bases; unmatched junction nucleotides: 5. The germline gives CDR1 SQVTM, CDR2 ANQGSEA. Written as DNA, the CDR3 is TGCAGCGTTGAAACAGGGGTAGGTACTGAAGCTTTCTTT. Translation: CSVETGVGTEAFF.

The V call is TRBV5-1, the J call TRBJ2-3; the D is unclear. The germline V gene encodes CDR1 SGHRS and CDR2 YFSETQ. Trimming removed 0 bases from V and 0 bases from J, with 8 bases in between. The CDR3 is 15 amino acids. CDR3 in amino acids: CASSLDRTSTDTQYF. For the CDR3, the DNA is TGCGCCAGCAGCTTGGACAGAACTAGCACAGATACGCAGTATTTT.

In nucleotides, the CDR3 is TGCGCCAGCAGCTTGGGGGACAGGGCTAGCAATCAGCCCCAGCATTTT. The encoded protein is CASSLGDRASNQPQHF. The chain carries TRBV5-1 and TRBJ1-5; 9 bases align to TRBD1. The junction had 1 base not matched to a gene; V was cut back by 0 bases and J by 0 bases. CDR1 SGHRS and CDR2 YFSETQ come from the germline V gene. The CDR3 has 16 residues.

CDR3 sequence (DNA): TGTGCCAGTAGGGGGACAGGGGAGGGCGAAAAACTGTTTTTT. Amino acids: CASRGTGEGEKLFF. The V and J genes are TRBV19 and TRBJ1-4; the match to TRBD1 covers 10 bases. Germline V gives CDR1 LNHDA, CDR2 SQIVND (reference sequence). The CDR3 spans 14 residues. V was clipped by 6 bases and J by 8 bases; unmatched bases: 6.

This clone was seen only a few times. This sequence joins TRBV14 and TRBJ2-3; D ambiguous. The CDR3 totals 12 residues. V lost 8 bases and J lost 2, with 8 bases in between. Germline CDR1 SGHDN, CDR2 FVKESK. The CDR3: CASEPFTDTQYF. The CDR3, as DNA: TGTGCCAGCGAGCCCTTCACAGATACGCAGTATTTT.

The chain links TRBV10-2 to TRBJ1-6; D is perhaps TRBD1 (5 bases). Per germline, CDR1 WSHSY and CDR2 SAAADI. Trimming pared 6 bases from V and 5 bases from J, leaving 14 bases between. CDR3 length: 15 amino acids. The CDR3 nucleotides read TGCGCCAGCAGCTCCAGACAGCAGAATAATTCACCCCTCCACTTT. Translation gives CASSSRQQNNSPLHF.

CDR3 in DNA: TGTGCCAGCAGCTCTACCGGACAGGATTATGGCTACACCTTC. This translates into CASSSTGQDYGYTF. The chain carries TRBV7-2 and TRBJ1-2, with 7 bases that match TRBD1. J gave up 5 bases and V 4 bases, and 7 bases lay outside the gene matches. CDR3 length equals 14 residues. Germline CDR1 and CDR2: SGHTA and FQGNSA.

The rearrangement joins TRBV29-1 to TRBJ2-7; TRBD2 is a possible D gene (5 bases). The germline V and J ends were trimmed by 1 base and 0 bases, with 13 bases remaining between them. This CDR3 region has 15 residues. The germline V gene has CDR1 SQVTM and CDR2 ANQGSEA. For the CDR3, the DNA is TGCAGCGTTGAAGGGCCGACGGGGAGCTCCTACGAGCAGTACTTC. This sequence encodes CSVEGPTGSSYEQYF.

The chain has TRBV29-1 and TRBJ1-2, with TRBD1 identical over 7 bases. The junction had 8 bases not matched to a gene; V was cut back by 5 bases and J by 2 bases. The CDR3 runs 14 residues. Germline values: CDR1 SQVTM, CDR2 ANQGSEA. The CDR3 reads CSVFNRGLNYGYTF. The CDR3 region has the DNA TGCAGCGTTTTTAACAGGGGCCTAAACTATGGCTACACCTTC.

This clone was counted a single time. The chain recombines TRBV5-1 with TRBJ1-6, with D possibly matching TRBD1 (5 bases). Germline V CDR1 and CDR2: SGHRS, YFSETQ. V was pared by 4 bases and J by 0 bases, with 23 bases between. This CDR3 is built from 20 residues. CDR3 DNA sequence: TGCGCCAGCAGCCCAGTACCCACCCATCAGGGTAGCTCCTATAATTCACCCCTCCACTTT. It codes for CASSPVPTHQGSSYNSPLHF.

A note on this clone: At the DNA level, this CDR3 is encoded by other sequences in the same sample as well. This chain uses TRBV5-1 with TRBJ2-1; TRBD2 matches 10 bases. V lost 3 bases, J lost 4 bases, and 1 base stayed unmatched. Germline V CDR1 and CDR2: SGHRS, YFSETQ. This CDR3 spans 14 amino acids. For the CDR3, the DNA is TGCGCCAGCAGCTCTAGCGGGGGATACAATGAGCAGTTCTTC. Encoded protein: CASSSSGGYNEQFF.

The rearrangement joins TRBV19 to TRBJ2-2; D gene unclear. Trimming took 1 base from V and 4 from J, leaving 13 bases between them. From germline, CDR1 is LNHDA and CDR2 SQIVND (reference sequence). The CDR3 extends over 16 amino acids. CDR3 coding DNA: TGTGCCAGTAGTATAGTTGGAGACGACGGCACCGGGGAGCTGTTTTTT. Its protein product is CASSIVGDDGTGELFF.

V and J are TRBV6-5 and TRBJ2-2; maybe TRBD1 (5 bases). CDR3 length: 15 amino acids. Germline loops: CDR1 MNHEY, CDR2 SVGAGI. Trimming shortened V by 2 bases and J by 5 bases, and 12 bases separated the two germline ends. The CDR3 protein is CASSYKQDRTGELFF. DNA for the CDR3: TGTGCCAGCAGTTACAAACAGGATAGAACCGGGGAGCTGTTTTTT.

V and J are TRBV5-4 and TRBJ2-3; D might be TRBD2 (5 bases). The CDR3 contains 15 residues. Per germline, CDR1 SGHNT and CDR2 YYREEE (reference sequence). Trimming took 2 bases from V and 5 from J, leaving 15 bases between them. The CDR3 DNA reads as TGTGCCAGCAGCTTCGGTGGGAGTGGGTTAGATACGCAGTATTTT. Its protein is CASSFGGSGLDTQYF.